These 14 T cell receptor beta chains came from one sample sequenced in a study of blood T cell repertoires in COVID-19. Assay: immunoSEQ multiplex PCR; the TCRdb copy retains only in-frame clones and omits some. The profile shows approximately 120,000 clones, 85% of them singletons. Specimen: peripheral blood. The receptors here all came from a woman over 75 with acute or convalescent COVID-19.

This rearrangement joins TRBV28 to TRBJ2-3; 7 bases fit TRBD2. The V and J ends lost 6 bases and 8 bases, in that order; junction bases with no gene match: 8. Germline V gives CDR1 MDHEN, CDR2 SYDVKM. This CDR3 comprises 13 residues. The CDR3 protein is CASSPSGRGTQYF. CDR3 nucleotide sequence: TGTGCCAGCAGCCCTTCAGGGAGGGGTACGCAGTATTTT.

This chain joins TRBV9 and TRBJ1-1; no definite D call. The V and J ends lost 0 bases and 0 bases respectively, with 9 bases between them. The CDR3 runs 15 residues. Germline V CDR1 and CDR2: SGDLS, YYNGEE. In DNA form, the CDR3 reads TGTGCCAGCAGCGTAGCGAGTTCGATGAACACTGAAGCTTTCTTT. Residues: CASSVASSMNTEAFF.

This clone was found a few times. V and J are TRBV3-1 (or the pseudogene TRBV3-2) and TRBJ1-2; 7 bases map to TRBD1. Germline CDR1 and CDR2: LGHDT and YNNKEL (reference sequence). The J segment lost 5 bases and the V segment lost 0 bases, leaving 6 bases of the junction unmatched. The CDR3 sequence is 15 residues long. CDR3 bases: TGTGCCAGCAGCCAAGAATCCGGGACAGCGTATGGCTACACCTTC. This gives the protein CASSQESGTAYGYTF.

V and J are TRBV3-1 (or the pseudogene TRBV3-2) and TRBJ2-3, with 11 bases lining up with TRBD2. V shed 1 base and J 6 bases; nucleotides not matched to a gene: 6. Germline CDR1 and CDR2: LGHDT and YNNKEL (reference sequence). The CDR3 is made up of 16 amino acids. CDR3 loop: CASSQGLAGGPDTQYF. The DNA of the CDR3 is TGTGCCAGCAGCCAAGGCTTAGCGGGGGGGCCGGATACGCAGTATTTT.

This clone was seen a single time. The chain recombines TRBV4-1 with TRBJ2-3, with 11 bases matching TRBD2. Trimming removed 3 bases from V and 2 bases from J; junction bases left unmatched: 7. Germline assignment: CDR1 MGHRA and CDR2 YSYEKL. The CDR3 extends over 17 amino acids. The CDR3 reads CASSHRLAGGTTDTQYF. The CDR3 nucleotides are TGCGCCAGCAGCCACCGCCTAGCGGGGGGAACCACAGATACGCAGTATTTT.

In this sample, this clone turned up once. CDR3 sequence: CASSQGQGAKNIQYF. The CDR3 bases are TGTGCCAGCAGCCAAGGACAGGGGGCCAAAAACATTCAGTACTTC. This chain uses TRBV7-2 with TRBJ2-4; TRBD1 agrees at 9 bases. The V segment lost 5 bases and the J segment 1 base; nucleotides outside the gene matches: 3. The germline CDR1 and CDR2 sequences are SGHTA and FQGNSA. CDR3 length: 15 amino acids.

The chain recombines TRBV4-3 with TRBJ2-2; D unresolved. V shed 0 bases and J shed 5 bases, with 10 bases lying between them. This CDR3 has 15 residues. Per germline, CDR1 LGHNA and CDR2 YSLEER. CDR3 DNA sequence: TGCGCCAGCAGCCAAGAATGGGCAGTAACCGGGGAGCTGTTTTTT. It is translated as CASSQEWAVTGELFF.

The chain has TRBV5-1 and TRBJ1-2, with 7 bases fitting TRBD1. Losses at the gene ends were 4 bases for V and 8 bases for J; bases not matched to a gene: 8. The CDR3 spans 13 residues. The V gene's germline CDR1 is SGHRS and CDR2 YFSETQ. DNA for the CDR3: TGCGCCAGCAGCGTGGGGGCAGGGGGAGGCTACACCTTC. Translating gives CASSVGAGGGYTF.

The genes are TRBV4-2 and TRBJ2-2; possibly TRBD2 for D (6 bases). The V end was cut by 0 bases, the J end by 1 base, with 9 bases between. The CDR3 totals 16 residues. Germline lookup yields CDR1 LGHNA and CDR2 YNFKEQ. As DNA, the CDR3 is TGTGCCAGCAGCCAAGAACCGGGAGTGAACACCGGGGAGCTGTTTTTT. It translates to CASSQEPGVNTGELFF.

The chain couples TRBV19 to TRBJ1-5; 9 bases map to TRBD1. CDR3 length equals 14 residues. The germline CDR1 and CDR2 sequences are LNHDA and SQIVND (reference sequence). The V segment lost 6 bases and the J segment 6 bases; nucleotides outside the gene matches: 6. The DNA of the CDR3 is TGTGCCAGTAGAAGCGGACAGGGGATTCAGCCCCAGCATTTT. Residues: CASRSGQGIQPQHF.

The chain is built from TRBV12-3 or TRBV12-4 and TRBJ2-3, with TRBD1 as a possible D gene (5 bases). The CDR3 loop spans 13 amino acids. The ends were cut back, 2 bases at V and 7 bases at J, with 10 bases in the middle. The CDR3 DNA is TGTGCCAGCAGTTTACAAACAGGACATACGCAGTATTTT. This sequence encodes CASSLQTGHTQYF.

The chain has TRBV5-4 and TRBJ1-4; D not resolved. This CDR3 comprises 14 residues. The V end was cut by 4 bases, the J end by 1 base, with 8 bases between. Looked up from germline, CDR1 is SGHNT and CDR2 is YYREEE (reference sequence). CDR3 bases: TGTGCCAGCAGCCCCTCCGGAACTAATGAAAAACTGTTTTTT. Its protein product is CASSPSGTNEKLFF.

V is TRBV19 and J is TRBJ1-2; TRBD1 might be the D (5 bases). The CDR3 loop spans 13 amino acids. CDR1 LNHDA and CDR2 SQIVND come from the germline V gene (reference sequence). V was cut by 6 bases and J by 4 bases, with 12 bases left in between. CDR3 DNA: TGTGCCAGTAGGTCTGGGGCGTTCTATGGCTACACCTTC. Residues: CASRSGAFYGYTF.

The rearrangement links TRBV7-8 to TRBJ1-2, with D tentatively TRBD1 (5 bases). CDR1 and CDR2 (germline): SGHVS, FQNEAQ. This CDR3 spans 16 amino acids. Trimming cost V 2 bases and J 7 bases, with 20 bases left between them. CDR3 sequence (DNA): TGTGCCAGCAGCTTAATGGGCCAGGGATCCTCAGGTGGCTACACCTTC. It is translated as CASSLMGQGSSGGYTF.